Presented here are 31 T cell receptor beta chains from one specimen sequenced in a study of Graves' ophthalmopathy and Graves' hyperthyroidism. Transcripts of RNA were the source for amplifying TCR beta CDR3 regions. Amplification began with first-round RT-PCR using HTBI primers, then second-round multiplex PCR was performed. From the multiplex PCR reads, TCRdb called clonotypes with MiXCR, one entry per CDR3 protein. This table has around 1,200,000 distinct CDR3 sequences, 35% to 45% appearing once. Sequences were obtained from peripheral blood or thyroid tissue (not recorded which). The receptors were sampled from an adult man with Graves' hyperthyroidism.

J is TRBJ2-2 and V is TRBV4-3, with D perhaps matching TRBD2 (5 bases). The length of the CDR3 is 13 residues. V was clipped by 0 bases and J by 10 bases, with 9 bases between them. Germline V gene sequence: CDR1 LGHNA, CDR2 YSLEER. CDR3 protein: CASSQDAGEELFF. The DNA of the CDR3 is TGCGCCAGCAGCCAAGACGCGGGTGAGGAGCTGTTTTTT.

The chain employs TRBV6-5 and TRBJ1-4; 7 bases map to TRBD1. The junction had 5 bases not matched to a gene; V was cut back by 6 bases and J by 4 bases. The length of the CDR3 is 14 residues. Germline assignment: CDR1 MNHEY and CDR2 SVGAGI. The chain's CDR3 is CASRSGTVNEKLFF. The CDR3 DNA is TGTGCCAGCAGGTCCGGGACAGTTAATGAAAAACTGTTTTTT.

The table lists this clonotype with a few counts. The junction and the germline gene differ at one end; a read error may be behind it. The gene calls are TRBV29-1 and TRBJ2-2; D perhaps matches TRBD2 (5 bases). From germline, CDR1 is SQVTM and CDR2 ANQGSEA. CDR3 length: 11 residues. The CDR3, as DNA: TGCAGCGTCGGGAACAGCGGGGAGCTGTTTTTT. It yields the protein CSVGNSGELFF.

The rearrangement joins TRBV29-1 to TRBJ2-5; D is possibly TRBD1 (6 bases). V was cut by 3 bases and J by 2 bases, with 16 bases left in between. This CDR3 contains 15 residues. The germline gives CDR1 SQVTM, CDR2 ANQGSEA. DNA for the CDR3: TGCAGCGTTGATCAGGGGTCCAGGGCGCAAGAGACCCAGTACTTC. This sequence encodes CSVDQGSRAQETQYF.

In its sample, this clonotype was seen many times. CDR3 sequence reads: CASSPRATNEKLFF. The DNA for the CDR3 is TGTGCCAGCAGCCCCAGAGCAACTAATGAAAAACTGTTTTTT. This chain uses TRBV12-3 or TRBV12-4 with TRBJ1-4; D remains ambiguous. Trimming cost V 6 bases and J 0 bases, with 8 bases left between them. This CDR3 is built from 14 residues.

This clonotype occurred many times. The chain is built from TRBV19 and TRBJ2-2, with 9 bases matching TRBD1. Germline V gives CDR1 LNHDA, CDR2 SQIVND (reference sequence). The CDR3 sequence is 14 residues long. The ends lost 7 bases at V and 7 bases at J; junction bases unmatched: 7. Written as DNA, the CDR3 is TGTGCCAGTAACCCGACAGGGGGGTACGGGGAGCTGTTTTTT. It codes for CASNPTGGYGELFF.

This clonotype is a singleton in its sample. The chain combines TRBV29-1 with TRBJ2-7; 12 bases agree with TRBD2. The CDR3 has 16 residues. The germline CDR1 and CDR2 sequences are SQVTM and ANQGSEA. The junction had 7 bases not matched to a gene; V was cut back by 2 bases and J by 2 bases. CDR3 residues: CSVERGGLAGPYEQYF. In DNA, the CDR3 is TGCAGCGTTGAACGGGGGGGACTAGCGGGCCCCTACGAGCAGTACTTC.

For the CDR3, the DNA is TGCAGCGTTGGACTAGCGGTAGGGAACTATGGCTACACCTTC. It specifies CSVGLAVGNYGYTF. V is TRBV29-1 and J is TRBJ1-2; D remains unclear. Trimming removed 4 bases from V and 2 bases from J, with 14 bases in between. The CDR3 spans 14 residues. Germline CDR1 is SQVTM and CDR2 is ANQGSEA.

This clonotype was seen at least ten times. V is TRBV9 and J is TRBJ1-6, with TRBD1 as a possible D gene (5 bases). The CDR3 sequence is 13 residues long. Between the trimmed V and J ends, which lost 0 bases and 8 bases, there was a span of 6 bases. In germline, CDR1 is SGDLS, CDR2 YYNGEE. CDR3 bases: TGTGCCAGCAGCGTAGCGGGGGATTCACCCCTCCACTTT. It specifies CASSVAGDSPLHF.

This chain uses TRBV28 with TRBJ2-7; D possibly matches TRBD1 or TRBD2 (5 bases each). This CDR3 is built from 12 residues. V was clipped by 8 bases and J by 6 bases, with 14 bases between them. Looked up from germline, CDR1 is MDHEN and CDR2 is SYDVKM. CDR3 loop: CASLGEFFEQYF. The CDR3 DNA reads TGTGCCAGCTTGGGGGAGTTCTTCGAGCAGTACTTC.

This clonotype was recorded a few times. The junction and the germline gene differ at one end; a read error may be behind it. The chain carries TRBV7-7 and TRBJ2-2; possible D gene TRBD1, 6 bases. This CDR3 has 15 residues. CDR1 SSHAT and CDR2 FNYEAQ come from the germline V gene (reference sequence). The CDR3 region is CASSEGHWVTGELFF. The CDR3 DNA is TGTGCTAGCAGCGAGGGACACTGGGTCACCGGGGAGCTGTTTTTT.

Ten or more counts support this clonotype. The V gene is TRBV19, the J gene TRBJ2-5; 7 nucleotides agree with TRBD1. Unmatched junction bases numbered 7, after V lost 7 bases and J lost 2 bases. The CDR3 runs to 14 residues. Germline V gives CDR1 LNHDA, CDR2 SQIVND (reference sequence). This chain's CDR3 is CASKPDRPQETQYF. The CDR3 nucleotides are TGTGCCAGTAAACCGGACAGGCCGCAAGAGACCCAGTACTTC.

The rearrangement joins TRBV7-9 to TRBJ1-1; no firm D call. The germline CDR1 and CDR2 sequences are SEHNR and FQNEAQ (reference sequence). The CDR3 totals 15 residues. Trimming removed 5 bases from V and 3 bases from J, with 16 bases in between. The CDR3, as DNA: TGTGCCAGCAGCCCAACCCAGAGTGGGTACACTGAAGCTTTCTTT. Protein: CASSPTQSGYTEAFF.

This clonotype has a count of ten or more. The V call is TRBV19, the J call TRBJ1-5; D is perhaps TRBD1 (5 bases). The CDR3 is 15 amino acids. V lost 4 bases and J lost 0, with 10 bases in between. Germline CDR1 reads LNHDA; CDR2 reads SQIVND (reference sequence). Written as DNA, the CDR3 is TGTGCCAGTAGTACAGACAGTTATAGCAATCAGCCCCAGCATTTT. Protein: CASSTDSYSNQPQHF.

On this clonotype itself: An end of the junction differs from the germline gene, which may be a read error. This chain's CDR3 is CASSQGGQGGEGYTF. CDR3 coding DNA: TGTGCCAGCAGTCAAGGCGGACAGGGAGGCGAAGGCTACACCTTC. The chain joins TRBV10-3 to TRBJ1-2; 8 nucleotides match TRBD1. Germline V gene sequence: CDR1 ENHRY, CDR2 SYGVKD. There are 15 residues in the CDR3.

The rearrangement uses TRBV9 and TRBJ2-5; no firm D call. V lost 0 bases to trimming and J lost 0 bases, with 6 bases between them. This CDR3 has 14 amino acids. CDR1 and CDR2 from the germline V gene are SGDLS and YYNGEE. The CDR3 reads CASSVEQDQETQYF. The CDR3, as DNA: TGTGCCAGCAGCGTAGAACAAGACCAAGAGACCCAGTACTTC.

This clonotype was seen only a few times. The DNA for the CDR3 is TGTGCCAGCAGCTTGTGGTGGGGGGCACAACGGGCTTTCTTT. It codes for CASSLWWGAQRAFF. The chain is built from TRBV5-8 and TRBJ1-1, with TRBD1 as a possible D gene (6 bases). The V and J ends lost 1 base and 11 bases respectively, with 18 bases between them. This CDR3 has 14 amino acids. Germline CDR1 and CDR2: SGHTS and YDEGEE.

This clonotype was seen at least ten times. CDR3 residues: CASSQIGVIAFF. CDR3 nucleotide sequence: TGCGCCAGCAGCCAAATAGGGGTGATAGCTTTCTTT. The V call is TRBV4-1, the J call TRBJ1-1; TRBD1 is a possible D gene (5 bases). The CDR3 runs to 12 residues. Trimming removed 2 bases from V and 10 bases from J, with 11 bases in between. Germline CDR1 is MGHRA and CDR2 is YSYEKL.

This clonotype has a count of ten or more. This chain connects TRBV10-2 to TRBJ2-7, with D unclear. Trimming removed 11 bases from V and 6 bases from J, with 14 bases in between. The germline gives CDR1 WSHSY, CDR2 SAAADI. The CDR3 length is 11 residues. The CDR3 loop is CAAAESPEQYF. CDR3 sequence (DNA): TGCGCCGCAGCAGAGTCTCCCGAGCAGTACTTC.

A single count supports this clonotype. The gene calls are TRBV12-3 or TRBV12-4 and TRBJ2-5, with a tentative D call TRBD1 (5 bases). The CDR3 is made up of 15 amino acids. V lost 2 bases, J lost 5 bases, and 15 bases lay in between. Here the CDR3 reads CASSLSPATDETQYF. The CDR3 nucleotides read TGTGCCAGCAGTTTATCCCCCGCGACAGATGAGACCCAGTACTTC.

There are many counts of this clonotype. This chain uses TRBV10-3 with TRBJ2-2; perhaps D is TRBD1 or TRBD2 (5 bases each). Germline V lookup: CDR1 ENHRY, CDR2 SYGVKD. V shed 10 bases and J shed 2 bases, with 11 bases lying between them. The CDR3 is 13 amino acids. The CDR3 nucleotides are TGTGCCAGCACGGGGCCAAACACCGGGGAGCTGTTTTTT. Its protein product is CASTGPNTGELFF.

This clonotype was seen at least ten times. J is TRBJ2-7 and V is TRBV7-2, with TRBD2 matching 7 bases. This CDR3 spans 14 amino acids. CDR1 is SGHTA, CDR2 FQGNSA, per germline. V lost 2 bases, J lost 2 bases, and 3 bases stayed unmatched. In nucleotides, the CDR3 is TGTGCCAGCAGCTTACAGGGAGGGCCCTACGAGCAGTACTTC. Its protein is CASSLQGGPYEQYF.

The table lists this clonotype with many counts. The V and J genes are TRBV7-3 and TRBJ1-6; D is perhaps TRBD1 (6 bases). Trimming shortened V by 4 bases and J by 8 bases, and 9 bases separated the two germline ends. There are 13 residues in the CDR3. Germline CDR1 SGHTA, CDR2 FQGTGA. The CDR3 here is CASSSKGDSPLHF. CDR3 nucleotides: TGTGCCAGCAGCTCGAAGGGGGATTCACCCCTCCACTTT.

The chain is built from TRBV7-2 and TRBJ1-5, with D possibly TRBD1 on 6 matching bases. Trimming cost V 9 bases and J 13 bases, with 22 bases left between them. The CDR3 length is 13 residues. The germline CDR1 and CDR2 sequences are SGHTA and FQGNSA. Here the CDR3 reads CASGETGGSNQHF. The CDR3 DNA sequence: TGTGCCAGTGGAGAGACAGGCGGCAGCAATCAGCATTTT.

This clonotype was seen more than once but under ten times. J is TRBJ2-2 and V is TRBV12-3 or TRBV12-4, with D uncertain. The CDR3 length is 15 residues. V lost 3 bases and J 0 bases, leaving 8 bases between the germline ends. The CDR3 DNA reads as TGTGCCAGCAGTTTTCCCTATTCGAACACCGGGGAGCTGTTTTTT. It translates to CASSFPYSNTGELFF.

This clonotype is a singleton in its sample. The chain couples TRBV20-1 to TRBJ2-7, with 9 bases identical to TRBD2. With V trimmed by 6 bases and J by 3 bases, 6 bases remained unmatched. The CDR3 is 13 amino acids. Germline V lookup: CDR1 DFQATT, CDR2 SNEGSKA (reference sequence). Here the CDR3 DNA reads TGCAGTGCCCAATCTAGCGGGGTCTACGAGCAGTACTTC. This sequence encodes CSAQSSGVYEQYF.

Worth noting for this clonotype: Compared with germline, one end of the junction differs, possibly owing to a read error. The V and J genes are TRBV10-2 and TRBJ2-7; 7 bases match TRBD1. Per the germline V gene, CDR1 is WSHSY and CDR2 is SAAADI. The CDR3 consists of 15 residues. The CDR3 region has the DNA TGTGCCAGCTCACGGAGCCGGGACAGTGCCTACGAGCAGTACTTC. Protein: CASSRSRDSAYEQYF.

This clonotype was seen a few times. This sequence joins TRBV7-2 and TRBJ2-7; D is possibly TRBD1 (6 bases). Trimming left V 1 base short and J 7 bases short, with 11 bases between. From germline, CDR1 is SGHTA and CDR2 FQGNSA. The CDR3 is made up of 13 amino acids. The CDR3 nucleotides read TGTGCCAGCAGCTTAGGTGGACAGAGAGAGCAGTACTTC. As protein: CASSLGGQREQYF.

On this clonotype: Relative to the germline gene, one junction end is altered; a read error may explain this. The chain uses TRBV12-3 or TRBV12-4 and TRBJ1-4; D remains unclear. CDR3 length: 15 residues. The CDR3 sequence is CASSPTARLGEKLLF. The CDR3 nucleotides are TGTGCCAGCAGCCCCACGGCGCGGCTTGGTGAAAAACTGCTTTTT.

The CDR3 DNA follows: TGCAGTGCTAACGAAGCTTTCTTT. Translation: CSANEAFF. The rearrangement joins TRBV20-1 to TRBJ1-1, with unresolved D. V lost 4 bases and J 8 bases, leaving 2 bases between the germline ends. From germline, CDR1 is DFQATT and CDR2 SNEGSKA (reference sequence). The CDR3 length is 8 residues.

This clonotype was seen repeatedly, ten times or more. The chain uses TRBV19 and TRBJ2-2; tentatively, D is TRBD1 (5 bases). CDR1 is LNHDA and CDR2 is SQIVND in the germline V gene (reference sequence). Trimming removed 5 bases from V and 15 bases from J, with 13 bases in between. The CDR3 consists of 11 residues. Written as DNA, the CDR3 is TGTGCCAGTAGTCCCGCGACAGCCATGTTTTTT. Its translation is CASSPATAMFF.